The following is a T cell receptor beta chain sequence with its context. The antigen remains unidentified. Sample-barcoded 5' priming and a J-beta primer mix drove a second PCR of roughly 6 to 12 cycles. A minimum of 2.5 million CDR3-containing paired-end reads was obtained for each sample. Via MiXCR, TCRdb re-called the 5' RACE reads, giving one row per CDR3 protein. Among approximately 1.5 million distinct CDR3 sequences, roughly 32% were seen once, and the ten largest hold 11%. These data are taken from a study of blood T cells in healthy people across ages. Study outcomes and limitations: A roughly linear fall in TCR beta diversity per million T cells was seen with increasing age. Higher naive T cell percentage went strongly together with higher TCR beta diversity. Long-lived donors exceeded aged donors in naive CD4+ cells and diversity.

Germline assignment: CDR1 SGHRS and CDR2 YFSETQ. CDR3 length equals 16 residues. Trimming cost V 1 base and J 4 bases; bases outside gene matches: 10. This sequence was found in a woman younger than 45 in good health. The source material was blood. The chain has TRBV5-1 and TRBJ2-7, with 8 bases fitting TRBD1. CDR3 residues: CASSLWGQEGTYEQYF. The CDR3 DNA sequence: TGCGCCAGCAGCTTGTGGGGACAGGAAGGGACATACGAGCAGTACTTC.